Presented here are 7 T cell receptor beta chains from one specimen sequenced in a study of blood T cells in healthy people across ages. Using a J-beta primer mix together with a sample-barcoded 5' primer, a second PCR was run for roughly 7 to 12 cycles. Using its own MiXCR run on the 5' RACE reads, TCRdb lists one record per CDR3 protein. The data show 1.5 million to 2 million distinct CDR3 sequences, around 48% seen once. Sequencing was done on a sample of blood. The origin of the receptors is a woman in her thirties or forties in good health.

The chain carries TRBV7-2 and TRBJ2-3, with a weak D call TRBD2 (5 bases). CDR1 SGHTA and CDR2 FQGNSA come from the germline V gene. The CDR3 has 15 residues. Trimming removed 3 bases from V and 2 bases from J, with 12 bases in between. The CDR3 DNA follows: TGTGCCAGCAGCTTTAGCGTCCTTACCACAGATACGCAGTATTTT. This sequence encodes CASSFSVLTTDTQYF.

The chain employs TRBV6-2 or TRBV6-3 and TRBJ1-5; the match to TRBD1 covers 7 bases. Trimming removed 5 bases from V and 5 bases from J; junction bases left unmatched: 12. The CDR3 totals 16 residues. Germline lookup yields CDR1 MNHEY and CDR2 SVGEGT. CDR3 residues: CASSDLKTGRDQPQHF. CDR3 bases: TGTGCCAGCAGTGACCTGAAGACAGGGAGGGATCAGCCCCAGCATTTT.

The sample holds many counts of this clonotype. A much larger clone lies a single base off, so this may be a read error. In DNA form, the CDR3 reads TGCGCCAGCAGCCAAGATAGGCGCTACGAGCAGTACTTC. It encodes CASSQDRRYEQYF. J is TRBJ2-7 and V is TRBV4-3; no definite D call. The germline gives CDR1 LGHNA, CDR2 YSLEER. V gave up 0 bases and J gave up 3 bases, with 6 bases separating them. The CDR3 length is 13 residues.

The rearrangement links TRBV6-5 to TRBJ1-5; 8 bases align to TRBD1. The CDR3 extends over 15 amino acids. Trimming at V came to 5 bases and at J to 6 bases, leaving 9 bases not matched to a gene. Germline-derived CDR1 and CDR2 are MNHEY and SVGAGI. In DNA, the CDR3 is TGTGCCAGCAGTGCTCTAAGGACAGGGCGTCAGCCCCAGCATTTT. Amino acids: CASSALRTGRQPQHF.

In its sample, this clonotype was seen a few times. V gene TRBV6-2 or TRBV6-3 combines with J gene TRBJ2-3; TRBD1 might be the D (6 bases). Between the trimmed V and J ends, which lost 2 bases and 12 bases, there was a span of 18 bases. The CDR3 length is 14 residues. Germline V gives CDR1 MNHEY, CDR2 SVGEGT. The CDR3 is CASSYDRTGFTQYF. In DNA form, the CDR3 reads TGTGCCAGCAGTTACGACCGAACAGGGTTTACTCAGTATTTT.

The gene calls are TRBV29-1 and TRBJ2-1; TRBD2 agrees at 11 bases. The end of the DNA aligns better with TRBJ2-7, so the J call may be wrong. Germline V gene lookup returns CDR1 SQVTM and CDR2 ANQGSEA. The CDR3 has 14 residues. DNA for the CDR3: TGCAGCGTTTATAGCGGGGGGGTCTACAATGAGCAGTACTTC. This sequence encodes CSVYSGGVYNEQYF.

The chain recombines TRBV3-1 with TRBJ2-4; TRBD1 matches at 10 bases. The V gene end was trimmed by 3 bases and the J gene end by 0 bases; junction bases not matched to a gene: 17. The CDR3 contains 21 residues. Germline CDR1 reads LGHDT; CDR2 reads YNNKEL (reference sequence). CDR3 protein: CASSHTEGQGPSNLAKNIQYF. The CDR3 DNA reads as TGTGCCAGCAGCCACACCGAGGGACAGGGGCCATCTAACCTAGCCAAAAACATTCAGTACTTC.